Sequencing of this T cell receptor (beta chain) was carried out in a study of cytomegalovirus exposure and HLA in healthy donors. As concerns this clone: Antigen: not known.

Use of 60 Vbeta and 13 Jbeta primers characterized the PCR. TCRdb keeps only in-frame clones here, not all; method: immunoSEQ multiplex PCR. Its table records 130,000 or so clones. Study-level findings and limits: In vitro confirmation showed a few CMV-associated chains to be CMV antigen specific. In a later analysis, V- and J-gene trimming of beta chains associated with a DCLRE1C missense variant, replicated independently.

The sample was PBMCs. This clonotype was obtained from a woman aged 18 to 35 in good health and CMV-seronegative.

CDR3 loop: CAWSSDVAPGPYEQYF. In nucleotides, the CDR3 is TGTGCCTGGAGCTCTGATGTGGCTCCGGGTCCCTACGAGCAGTACTTC. The chain carries TRBV30 and TRBJ2-7; no clear D gene. Per germline, CDR1 GTSNPN and CDR2 SVGIG (reference sequence). V was shortened by 3 bases and J by 2 bases, with 20 bases between the two germline ends. The CDR3 is 16 amino acids.